These 7 T cell receptor beta chains share one sample of origin, sequenced in a study of T-cell memory formation after mild COVID-19. MiXCR was run by TCRdb on the 5' RACE reads, yielding one entry per CDR3 protein. This table has approximately 89,000 distinct CDR3 sequences, around 27% appearing once. Sequencing was carried out using PBMCs or a T cell subset sorted from them (not recorded which). Receptor source: a man aged 18 to 29 who had mild COVID-19 (a few samples of this study predate the infection). Cell type and time point are not known.

This clonotype appeared a few times. This chain links TRBV12-3 or TRBV12-4 with TRBJ2-5; 9 positions agree with TRBD2. This CDR3 has 14 amino acids. Trimming removed 5 bases from V and 4 bases from J; junction bases left unmatched: 5. The chain's CDR3 is CASSPSGGRETQYF. CDR3 DNA: TGTGCCAGCAGTCCGAGCGGGGGGAGAGAGACCCAGTACTTC.

This clonotype was recorded a few times. This rearrangement joins TRBV29-1 to TRBJ2-7, with D unclear. This CDR3 is built from 15 residues. Between the trimmed V and J ends, which lost 2 bases and 0 bases, there was a span of 14 bases. Germline values: CDR1 SQVTM, CDR2 ANQGSEA. CDR3 bases: TGCAGCGTTGAATCCCGTAGTTCGTTCTCCTACGAGCAGTACTTC. Its protein is CSVESRSSFSYEQYF.

V and J are TRBV7-6 and TRBJ2-7; D is perhaps TRBD2 (6 bases). Germline lookup yields CDR1 SGHVS and CDR2 FNYEAQ. The CDR3 contains 16 residues. The V end was cut by 5 bases, the J end by 4 bases, with 21 bases between. The CDR3, as DNA: TGTGCCAGCAGCCCAGATAGAATTTCGCGGGGATACGAGCAGTACGTC. It encodes CASSPDRISRGYEQYV.

The chain couples TRBV13 to TRBJ2-3; maybe TRBD2 (6 bases). This CDR3 has 14 residues. Germline CDR1 is PRHDT and CDR2 is FYEKMQ (reference sequence). Trimming pared 5 bases from V and 5 bases from J, leaving 14 bases between. CDR3 coding DNA: TGTGCCAGCAGCCCCGGGACTCGTCGAGATACGCAGTATTTT. It yields the protein CASSPGTRRDTQYF.

V gene TRBV7-2 combines with J gene TRBJ2-1, with D perhaps matching TRBD2 (7 bases). The V gene lost 3 bases and the J gene lost 7 bases, with 13 bases spanning the gap. Germline CDR1 SGHTA, CDR2 FQGNSA. The CDR3 runs 14 residues. CDR3 sequence reads: CASSFVGGRNEQFF. In nucleotides, the CDR3 is TGTGCCAGCAGCTTTGTGGGGGGGCGGAATGAGCAGTTCTTC.

The chain employs TRBV15 and TRBJ2-3; 7 bases map to TRBD1. The V and J ends lost 5 bases and 1 base, in that order; junction bases with no gene match: 3. CDR1 and CDR2 (germline): LNHNV, YYDKDF (reference sequence). The CDR3 extends over 14 amino acids. As DNA, the CDR3 is TGTGCCACCAGCGTAGGACAGGGCACAGATACGCAGTATTTT. Residues: CATSVGQGTDTQYF.

The V gene is TRBV5-1, the J gene TRBJ2-5; weak D call: TRBD2 (5 bases). Germline lookup yields CDR1 SGHRS and CDR2 YFSETQ. The V gene lost 4 bases and the J gene lost 2 bases, with 18 bases spanning the gap. The CDR3 sequence is 16 residues long. The CDR3 DNA sequence: TGCGCCAGCAGCCAACCAGGTGAGGGTTGGCAAGAGACCCAGTACTTC. This codes for CASSQPGEGWQETQYF.